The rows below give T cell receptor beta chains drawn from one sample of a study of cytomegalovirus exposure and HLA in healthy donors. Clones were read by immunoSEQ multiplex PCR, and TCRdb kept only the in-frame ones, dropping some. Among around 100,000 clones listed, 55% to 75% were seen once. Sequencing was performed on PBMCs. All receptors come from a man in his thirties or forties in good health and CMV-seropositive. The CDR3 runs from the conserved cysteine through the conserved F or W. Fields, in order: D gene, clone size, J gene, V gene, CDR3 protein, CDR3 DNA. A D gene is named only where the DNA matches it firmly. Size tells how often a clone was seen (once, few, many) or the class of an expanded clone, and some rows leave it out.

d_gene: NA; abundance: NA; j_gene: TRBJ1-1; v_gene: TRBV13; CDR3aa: CASSPRGTEAFF; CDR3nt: TGTGCCAGCAGCCCCCGGGGAACTGAAGCTTTCTTT
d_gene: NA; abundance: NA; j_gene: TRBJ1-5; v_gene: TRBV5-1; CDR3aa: CASSFWDKDNQPQHF; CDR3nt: TGCGCCAGCAGCTTCTGGGACAAGGACAATCAGCCCCAGCATTTT
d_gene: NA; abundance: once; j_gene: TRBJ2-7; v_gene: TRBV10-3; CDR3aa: CAISERSGVGRDEQYF; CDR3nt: TGTGCCATCAGTGAACGATCAGGGGTGGGGAGGGACGAGCAGTACTTC
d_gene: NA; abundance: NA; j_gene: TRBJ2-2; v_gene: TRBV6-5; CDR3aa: CASSSSGFWNTGGLFF; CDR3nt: TGTGCCAGCAGTTCCTCGGGTTTTTGGAACACCGGGGGGCTGTTTTTT
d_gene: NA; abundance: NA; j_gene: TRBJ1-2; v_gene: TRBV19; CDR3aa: CASSWRAGNGYTF; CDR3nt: TGTGCCAGTAGTTGGAGGGCGGGAAACGGCTACACCTTC
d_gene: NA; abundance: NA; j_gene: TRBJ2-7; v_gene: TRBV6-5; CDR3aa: CASSYSIRGDNEQYF; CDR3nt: TGTGCCAGCAGTTACTCGATTCGGGGTGACAACGAGCAGTACTTC
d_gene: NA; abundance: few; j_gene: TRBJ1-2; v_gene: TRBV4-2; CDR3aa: CASSPQGSYGYTF; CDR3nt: TGTGCCAGCAGCCCACAGGGAAGCTATGGCTACACCTTC
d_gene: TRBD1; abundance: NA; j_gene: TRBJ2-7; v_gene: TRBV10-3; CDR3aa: CAISPGQRPYEQYF; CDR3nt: TGTGCCATCAGCCCGGGACAGAGACCCTACGAGCAGTACTTC
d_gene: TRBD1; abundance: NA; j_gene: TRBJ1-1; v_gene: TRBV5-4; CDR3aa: CASSNKDRLEAFF; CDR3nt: TGTGCCAGCAGCAACAAGGACAGGCTAGAAGCTTTCTTT
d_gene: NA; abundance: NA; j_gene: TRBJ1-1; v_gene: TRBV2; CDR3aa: CASSGVTEAFF; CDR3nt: TGTGCCAGCAGTGGAGTAACTGAAGCTTTCTTT
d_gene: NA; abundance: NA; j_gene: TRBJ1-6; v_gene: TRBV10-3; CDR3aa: CAISSWVGLNSPLHF; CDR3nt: TGTGCCATCAGTTCCTGGGTCGGACTTAATTCACCCCTCCACTTT
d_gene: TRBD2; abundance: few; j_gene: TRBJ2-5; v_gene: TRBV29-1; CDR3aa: CSVVAGDRETQYF; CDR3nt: TGCAGCGTTGTGGCGGGGGATAGAGAGACCCAGTACTTC
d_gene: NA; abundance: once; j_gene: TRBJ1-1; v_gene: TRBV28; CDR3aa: CASSLNWRDTEAFF; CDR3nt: TGTGCCAGCAGTTTAAATTGGCGGGACACTGAAGCTTTCTTT
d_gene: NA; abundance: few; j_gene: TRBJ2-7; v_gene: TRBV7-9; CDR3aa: CASSLTGSSSYEQYF; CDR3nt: TGTGCCAGCAGTCTAACAGGGAGCAGCTCCTACGAGCAGTACTTC
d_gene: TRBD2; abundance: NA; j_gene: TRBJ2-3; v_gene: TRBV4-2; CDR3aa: CASSQVSSGGSDTQYF; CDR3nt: TGTGCCAGCAGCCAAGTTTCTAGCGGGGGGTCAGATACGCAGTATTTT
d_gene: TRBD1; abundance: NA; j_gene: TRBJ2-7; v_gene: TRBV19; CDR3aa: CASSVGQGHEQYF; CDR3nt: TGTGCCAGTAGTGTCGGACAGGGCCACGAGCAGTACTTC
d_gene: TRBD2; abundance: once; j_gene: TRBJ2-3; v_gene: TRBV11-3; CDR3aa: CASSKSGTTEDTQYF; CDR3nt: TGTGCCAGCAGCAAATCCGGGACTACAGAGGATACGCAGTATTTT
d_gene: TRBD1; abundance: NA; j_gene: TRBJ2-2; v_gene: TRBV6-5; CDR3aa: CAVQGANTGELFF; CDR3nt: TGTGCCGTCCAGGGGGCGAACACCGGGGAGCTGTTTTTT
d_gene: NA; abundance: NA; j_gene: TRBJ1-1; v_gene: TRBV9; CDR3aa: CASSPRGGGGTEAFF; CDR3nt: TGTGCCAGCAGCCCCCGGGGGGGTGGAGGGACTGAAGCTTTCTTT
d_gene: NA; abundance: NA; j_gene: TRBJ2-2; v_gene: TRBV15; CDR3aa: CATSRDDRTGELFF; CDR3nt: TGTGCCACCAGCAGAGACGATCGGACCGGGGAGCTGTTTTTT
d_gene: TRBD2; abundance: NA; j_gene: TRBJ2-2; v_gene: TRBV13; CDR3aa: CASSPASGGNTGELFF; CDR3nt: TGTGCCAGCAGCCCAGCTAGCGGGGGGAACACCGGGGAGCTGTTTTTT
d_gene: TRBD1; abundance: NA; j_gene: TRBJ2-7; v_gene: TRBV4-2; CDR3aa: CASSIRDRAYEQYF; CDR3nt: TGTGCCAGCAGCATCCGGGACAGGGCCTACGAGCAGTACTTC
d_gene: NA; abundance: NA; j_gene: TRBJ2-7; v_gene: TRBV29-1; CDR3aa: CSVRHNYEQYF; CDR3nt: TGCAGCGTCCGACATAACTACGAGCAGTACTTC
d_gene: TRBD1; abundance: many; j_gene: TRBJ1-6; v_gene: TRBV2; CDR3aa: CASSEVQGAGSPLHF; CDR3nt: TGTGCCAGCAGTGAAGTTCAGGGGGCTGGTTCACCCCTCCACTTT
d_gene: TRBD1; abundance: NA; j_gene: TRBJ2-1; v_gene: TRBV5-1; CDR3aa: CASSLAGQGGLEQFF; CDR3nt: TGCGCCAGCAGCTTGGCTGGACAGGGGGGTCTTGAGCAGTTCTTC
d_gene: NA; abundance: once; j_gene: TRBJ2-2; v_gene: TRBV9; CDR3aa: CASAPAALNTGELFF; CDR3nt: TGTGCCAGTGCTCCCGCGGCCCTAAACACCGGGGAGCTGTTTTTT
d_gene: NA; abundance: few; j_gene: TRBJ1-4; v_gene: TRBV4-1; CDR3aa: CASSQIQGINEKLFF; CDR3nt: TGCGCCAGCAGCCAGATTCAGGGAATTAATGAAAAACTGTTTTTT
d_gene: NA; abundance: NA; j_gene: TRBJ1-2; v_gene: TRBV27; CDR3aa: CASSFGRGVEGYTF; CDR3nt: TGTGCCAGCAGTTTTGGGCGGGGGGTTGAAGGCTACACCTTC
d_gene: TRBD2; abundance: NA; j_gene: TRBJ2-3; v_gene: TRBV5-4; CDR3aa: CASSTPLAGGQYTQYF; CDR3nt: TGTGCCAGCAGCACCCCACTAGCGGGGGGGCAGTATACGCAGTATTTT
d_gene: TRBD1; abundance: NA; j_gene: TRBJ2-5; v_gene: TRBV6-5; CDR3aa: CAIGWGQLQETQYF; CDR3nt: TGTGCCATCGGCTGGGGACAGCTACAAGAGACCCAGTACTTC
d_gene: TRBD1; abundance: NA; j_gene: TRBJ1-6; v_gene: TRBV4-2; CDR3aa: CASSQEGGRGYNSPLHF; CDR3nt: TGTGCCAGCAGCCAAGAAGGGGGCAGGGGATATAATTCACCCCTCCACTTT
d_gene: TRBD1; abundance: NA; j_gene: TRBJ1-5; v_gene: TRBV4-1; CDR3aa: CASSQTGQGAGQPQHF; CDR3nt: TGCGCCAGCAGCCAGACCGGACAGGGGGCAGGTCAGCCCCAGCATTTT
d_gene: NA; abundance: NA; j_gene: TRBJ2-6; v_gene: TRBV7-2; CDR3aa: CASSLAGFGANVLTF; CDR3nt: TGTGCCAGCAGCTTAGCCGGGTTCGGGGCCAACGTCCTGACTTTC
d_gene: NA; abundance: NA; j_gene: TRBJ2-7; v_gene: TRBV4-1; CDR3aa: CASSQGRAYEQYF; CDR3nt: TGCGCCAGCAGCCAGGGCAGGGCCTACGAGCAGTACTTC
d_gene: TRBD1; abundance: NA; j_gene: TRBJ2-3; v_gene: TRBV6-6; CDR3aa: CASSYSRGGAADTQYF; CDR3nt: TGTGCCAGCAGTTACTCGAGAGGGGGCGCGGCAGATACGCAGTATTTT
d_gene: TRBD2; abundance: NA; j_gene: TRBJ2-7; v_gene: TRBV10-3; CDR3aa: CAIGSSGGPSYEQYF; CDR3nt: TGTGCCATCGGCTCCAGCGGGGGCCCATCCTACGAGCAGTACTTC
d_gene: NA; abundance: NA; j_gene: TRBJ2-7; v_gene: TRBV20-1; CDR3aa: CSARKGDEQYF; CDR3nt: TGCAGTGCTAGAAAAGGGGACGAGCAGTACTTC
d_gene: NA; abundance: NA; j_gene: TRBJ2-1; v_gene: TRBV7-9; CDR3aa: CASSQGLSYINEQFF; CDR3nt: TGTGCCAGCAGCCAAGGACTCTCGTACATTAATGAGCAGTTCTTC
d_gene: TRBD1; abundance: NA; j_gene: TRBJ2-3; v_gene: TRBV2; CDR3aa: CASSDWTGVLVTDTQYF; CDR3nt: TGTGCCAGCAGTGATTGGACAGGAGTTTTAGTCACAGATACGCAGTATTTT
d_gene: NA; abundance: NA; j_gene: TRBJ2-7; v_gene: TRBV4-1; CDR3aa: CASSLTGNEQYF; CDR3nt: TGCGCCAGCAGCCTAACAGGGAACGAGCAGTACTTC
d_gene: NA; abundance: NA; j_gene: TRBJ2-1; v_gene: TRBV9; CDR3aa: CASSVVAGWVYNEQFF; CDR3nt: TGTGCCAGCAGCGTAGTTGCGGGTTGGGTCTACAATGAGCAGTTCTTC
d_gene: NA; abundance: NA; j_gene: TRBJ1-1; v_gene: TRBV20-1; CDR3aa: CSATQGWEAFF; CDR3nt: TGCAGTGCTACTCAGGGGTGGGAAGCTTTCTTT
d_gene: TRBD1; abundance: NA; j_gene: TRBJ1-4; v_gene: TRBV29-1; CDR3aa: CSVRDSYNEKLFF; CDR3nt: TGCAGCGTTCGGGACAGCTATAATGAAAAACTGTTTTTT
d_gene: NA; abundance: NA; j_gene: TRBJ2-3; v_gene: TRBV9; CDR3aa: CASSVVWRASDTQYF; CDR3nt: TGTGCCAGCAGCGTAGTGTGGAGAGCTTCAGATACGCAGTATTTT
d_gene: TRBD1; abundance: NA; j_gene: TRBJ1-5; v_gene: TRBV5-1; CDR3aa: CASSLDYTGAGQPQHF; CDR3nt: TGCGCCAGCAGCTTGGACTACACAGGGGCCGGTCAGCCCCAGCATTTT
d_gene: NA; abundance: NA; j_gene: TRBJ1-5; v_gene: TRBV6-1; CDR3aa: CASSGQQGRQPQHF; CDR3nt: TGTGCCAGCAGTGGTCAACAGGGTCGCCAGCCCCAGCATTTT
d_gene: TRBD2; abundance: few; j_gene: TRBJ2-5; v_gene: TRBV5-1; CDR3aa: CASSSNSGGALETQYF; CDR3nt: TGCGCCAGCAGCTCCAATAGCGGGGGGGCACTTGAGACCCAGTACTTC
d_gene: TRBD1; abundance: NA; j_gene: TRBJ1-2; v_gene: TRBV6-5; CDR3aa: CASSKTTGTDYGYTF; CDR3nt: TGTGCCAGCAGTAAAACTACCGGGACAGACTATGGCTACACCTTC
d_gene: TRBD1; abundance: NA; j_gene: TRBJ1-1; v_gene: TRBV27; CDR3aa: CASSWGQGNTEAFF; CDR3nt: TGTGCCAGCAGTTGGGGACAGGGGAACACTGAAGCTTTCTTT
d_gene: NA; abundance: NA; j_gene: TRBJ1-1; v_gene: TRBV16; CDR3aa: CASSTQQNTEAFF; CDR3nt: TGTGCCAGCAGCACCCAACAGAACACTGAAGCTTTCTTT
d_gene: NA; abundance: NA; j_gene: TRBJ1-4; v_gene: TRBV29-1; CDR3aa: CSVEDRQARLFF; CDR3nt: TGCAGCGTTGAAGATCGACAGGCTAGACTGTTTTTT
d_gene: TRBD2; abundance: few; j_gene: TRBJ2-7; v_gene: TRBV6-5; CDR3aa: CASSYSGGGEQYF; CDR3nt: TGTGCCAGCAGTTACTCGGGGGGGGGTGAGCAGTACTTC
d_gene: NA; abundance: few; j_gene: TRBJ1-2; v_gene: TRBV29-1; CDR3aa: CSVEAPGTHNYGYTF; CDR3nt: TGCAGCGTTGAAGCGCCCGGGACACATAATTATGGCTACACCTTC
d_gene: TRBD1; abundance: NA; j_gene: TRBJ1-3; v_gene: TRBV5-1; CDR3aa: CASSIGQGGGNTIYF; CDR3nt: TGCGCCAGCAGCATTGGACAGGGTGGGGGAAACACCATATATTTT
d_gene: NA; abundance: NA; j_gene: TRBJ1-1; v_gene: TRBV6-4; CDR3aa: CASSEGDTGEAFF; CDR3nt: TGTGCCAGCAGTGAGGGGGACACTGGTGAAGCTTTCTTT
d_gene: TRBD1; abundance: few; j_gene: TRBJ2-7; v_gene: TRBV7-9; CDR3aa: CASSPLDRGTYEQYF; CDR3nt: TGTGCCAGCAGCCCCTTGGACAGGGGGACCTACGAGCAGTACTTC